This T cell receptor (beta chain) stems from a study of shared clonotypes between healthy human individuals. Study results and caveats: With several donors compared, about 5% of naive CD4 clonotypes were shared. Rarefaction indicated that sorted-subset sequencing remained incomplete although depth was large.

Turning to this clone: Its matching antigen is unknown.

200 to 250 ng DNA, about 28,000 T cell genomes, went into each sorted-subset replicate PCR. The assay was immunoSEQ multiplex PCR, and TCRdb's table has in-frame clones only and misses some. Of 2,500,000 or so clones in the sample, around 94% are singletons; the top ten hold around 0.14%. Subsets obtained from CD4+ cells comprised CD45RA+ naive and CD45RA-negative memory cells. Material for sequencing was naive CD4+ T cells sorted from blood. This sample's subset: CD45RA+ positively selected. This receptor was taken from a man aged 18-30 years in good health.

CDR3: CAISESIGTANEQYF. The CDR3 DNA is TGTGCCATCAGTGAGTCGATCGGGACAGCCAACGAGCAGTACTTC. This chain joins TRBV10-3 and TRBJ2-7; 7 positions agree with TRBD1. Trimming cost V 0 bases and J 5 bases; bases outside gene matches: 7. Germline CDR1 and CDR2: ENHRY and SYGVKD. The CDR3 extends over 15 amino acids.